This passage covers 11 T cell receptor beta chains from one sample sequenced in a study of cytomegalovirus exposure and HLA in healthy donors. PCR amplification relied on 60 Vbeta primers (plus 13 Jbeta primers). The table came from immunoSEQ multiplex PCR; TCRdb's copy has only in-frame clones and leaves some out. The sample holds under 200,000 clones, over 70% seen once. The sequenced material came from PBMCs. Receptors originate from a man in his forties in good health and CMV-seronegative.

This clone was seen only a few times. V and J are TRBV5-6 and TRBJ1-6; D unresolved. The V end lost 0 bases, the J end lost 15 bases, and 10 bases lay between the germline ends. This CDR3 comprises 12 residues. CDR1 and CDR2 from the germline V gene are SGHDT and YYEEEE. The CDR3 bases are TGTGCCAGCAGCTTGGCCGGGTTGGACCTCCACTTT. The encoded protein is CASSLAGLDLHF.

This clone was seen a few times. The chain is built from TRBV6-1 and TRBJ1-2; no reliable D call. The germline V gene encodes CDR1 MNHNS and CDR2 SASEGT. This CDR3 has 13 residues. The V end lost 1 base, the J end lost 3 bases, and 6 bases lay between the germline ends. The CDR3 protein is CASSEGGYYGYTF. The CDR3 nucleotides read TGTGCCAGCAGTGAAGGAGGCTACTATGGCTACACCTTC.

The genes are TRBV5-6 and TRBJ1-3; tentatively, D is TRBD1 (5 bases). The V gene lost 4 bases and the J gene lost 2 bases, with 13 bases spanning the gap. Germline V gene data show CDR1 as SGHDT and CDR2 as YYEEEE. The CDR3 is made up of 15 amino acids. The DNA for the CDR3 is TGTGCCAGCAGCCGTGGACGGGGGACTGGAAACACCATATATTTT. Its translation: CASSRGRGTGNTIYF.

The V call is TRBV19, the J call TRBJ2-2; 10 nucleotides match TRBD2. CDR3 size: 15 residues. V shed 4 bases and J 5 bases; nucleotides not matched to a gene: 4. Germline V gene data show CDR1 as LNHDA and CDR2 as SQIVND (reference sequence). CDR3 region: CASSTRTSGTGELFF. In nucleotides, the CDR3 is TGTGCCAGTAGTACCCGGACTAGCGGAACCGGGGAGCTGTTTTTT.

The chain is built from TRBV19 and TRBJ2-3; tentatively, D is TRBD2 (6 bases). V was trimmed by 5 bases and J by 0 bases, leaving 21 bases between them. From germline, CDR1 is LNHDA and CDR2 SQIVND (reference sequence). This CDR3 comprises 18 residues. CDR3 region: CASSPLVVADLSTDTQYF. Written as DNA, the CDR3 is TGTGCCAGTAGTCCACTCGTCGTAGCGGACCTTAGCACAGATACGCAGTATTTT.

The V gene is TRBV5-1, the J gene TRBJ1-1; no clear D. Germline V gene sequence: CDR1 SGHRS, CDR2 YFSETQ. The CDR3 contains 12 residues. The V end was cut by 4 bases, the J end by 3 bases, with 7 bases between. In nucleotides, the CDR3 is TGCGCCAGCAGCCCGGGAGACACTGAAGCTTTCTTT. It encodes CASSPGDTEAFF.

This chain uses TRBV5-1 with TRBJ1-2, with 8 nucleotides matching TRBD1. The CDR3 is 17 amino acids. V was clipped by 0 bases and J by 3 bases; unmatched bases: 10. Germline-derived CDR1 and CDR2 are SGHRS and YFSETQ. This CDR3 reads CASSLDGRGQVDYGYTF. CDR3 nucleotides: TGCGCCAGCAGCTTGGATGGCAGGGGGCAGGTAGACTATGGCTACACCTTC.

This chain uses TRBV7-2 with TRBJ1-5; 9 bases fit TRBD1. Germline V gene lookup returns CDR1 SGHTA and CDR2 FQGNSA. The CDR3 contains 14 residues. Trimming took 5 bases from V and 5 from J; bases not matched to a gene: 4. The DNA for the CDR3 is TGTGCCAGCAGCCCCCGGGACAGGGATCAGCCCCAGCATTTT. It specifies CASSPRDRDQPQHF.

The chain couples TRBV7-2 to TRBJ2-7, with 9 bases identical to TRBD2. The germline V gene encodes CDR1 SGHTA and CDR2 FQGNSA. The J segment lost 4 bases and the V segment lost 3 bases, leaving 7 bases of the junction unmatched. There are 15 residues in the CDR3. In DNA, the CDR3 is TGTGCCAGCAGCTTCCGTAGCGGGAGAGGATACGAGCAGTACTTC. Translating gives CASSFRSGRGYEQYF.

The rearrangement uses TRBV18 and TRBJ2-3; 14 nucleotides line up with TRBD2. V was pared by 2 bases and J by 6 bases, with 4 bases of the junction left unmatched. Germline-derived CDR1 and CDR2 are KGHSH and LQKENI. There are 16 residues in the CDR3. In DNA form, the CDR3 reads TGTGCCAGCTCACCATTGACTAGCGGGGGGGCGGATACGCAGTATTTT. It encodes CASSPLTSGGADTQYF. The variable domain in full, completed from reference TRBV18 and TRBJ2-3, reads NAGVMQNPRHLVRRRGQEARLRCSPMKGHSHVYWYRQLPEEGLKFMVYLQKENIIDESGMPKERFSAEFPKEGPSILRIQQVVRGDSAAYFCASSPLTSGGADTQYFGPGTRLTVL.

This clone turned up a few times. This rearrangement joins TRBV19 to TRBJ2-5; maybe TRBD2 (5 bases). The germline gives CDR1 LNHDA, CDR2 SQIVND (reference sequence). The ends were cut back, 5 bases at V and 1 base at J, with 17 bases in the middle. This CDR3 comprises 16 residues. CDR3 sequence (DNA): TGTGCCAGTAGTGTCCAGTCGGGGAAGGTCCAAGAGACCCAGTACTTC. The encoded protein is CASSVQSGKVQETQYF.